The 13 T cell receptor beta chains below were found in one sample sequenced in a study of immune cell composition in non-small cell lung cancer. Sequenced by immunoSEQ multiplex PCR; TCRdb stores in-frame clones only, minus some. The data hold about 7,200 clones, with about three quarters observed a single time. Sequenced input: lung tumor tissue. All receptors come from a human donor with non-small cell lung cancer.

The chain joins TRBV18 to TRBJ2-3; no reliable D call. Deletions cut 0 bases from V and 5 bases from J, with 6 bases between. From germline, CDR1 is KGHSH and CDR2 LQKENI. The CDR3 spans 13 residues. The CDR3 spells CASSPPLIDTQYF. The CDR3 DNA reads as TGTGCCAGCTCACCACCGTTAATAGATACGCAGTATTTT. The full variable domain, its missing parts supplied by reference TRBV18 and TRBJ2-3, is NAGVMQNPRHLVRRRGQEARLRCSPMKGHSHVYWYRQLPEEGLKFMVYLQKENIIDESGMPKERFSAEFPKEGPSILRIQQVVRGDSAAYFCASSPPLIDTQYFGPGTRLTVL.

The rearrangement joins TRBV11-3 to TRBJ2-3; D is perhaps TRBD1 (5 bases). The CDR3 is made up of 17 amino acids. V was pared by 5 bases and J by 3 bases, with 21 bases between. The germline V gene encodes CDR1 SGHNT and CDR2 YENEEA. The CDR3 DNA is TGTGCCAGCAGCCTCAGGGATGGGGTGTCCCTAACAGATACGCAGTATTTT. It is translated as CASSLRDGVSLTDTQYF.

The chain is built from TRBV5-5 and TRBJ2-7; 9 bases are a match to TRBD1. Germline-derived CDR1 and CDR2 are SGHKS and YYEKEE (reference sequence). The CDR3 runs to 14 residues. The V gene end was trimmed by 3 bases and the J gene end by 2 bases; junction bases not matched to a gene: 3. DNA of the CDR3: TGTGCCAGCAGCTACCGGGACAGGGCCTACGAGCAGTACTTC. This sequence encodes CASSYRDRAYEQYF.

The DNA of the CDR3 is TGTGCCAGCAGCCAATACTTTAGCACAGATACGCAGTATTTT. This codes for CASSQYFSTDTQYF. The chain has TRBV4-2 and TRBJ2-3, with D unclear. Trimming took 2 bases from V and 0 from J, leaving 6 bases between them. The germline CDR1 and CDR2 sequences are LGHNA and YNFKEQ. There are 14 residues in the CDR3.

V is TRBV9 and J is TRBJ2-1; D gene unclear. The CDR3 sequence is 16 residues long. Deletions cut 4 bases from V and 2 bases from J, with 16 bases between. Germline CDR1 and CDR2: SGDLS and YYNGEE. CDR3: CASSSQVSPAYNEQFF. Written as DNA, the CDR3 is TGTGCCAGCAGCTCCCAGGTATCACCAGCCTACAATGAGCAGTTCTTC.

V is TRBV2 and J is TRBJ1-1; tentative D call: TRBD1 (6 bases). The V end lost 3 bases, the J end lost 0 bases, and 11 bases lay between the germline ends. There are 15 residues in the CDR3. Germline V CDR1 and CDR2: SNHLY, FYNNEI. The CDR3 DNA sequence: TGTGCCAGCAGTGAGGACAGTCCTATGAACACTGAAGCTTTCTTT. This codes for CASSEDSPMNTEAFF.

This chain links TRBV10-3 with TRBJ2-1; 10 bases agree with TRBD2. V was clipped by 4 bases and J by 5 bases; unmatched bases: 5. From germline, CDR1 is ENHRY and CDR2 SYGVKD. This CDR3 spans 15 amino acids. In nucleotides, the CDR3 is TGTGCCATCAGTGTCTCTAGCGGGGGTGACAATGAGCAGTTCTTC. Amino acid sequence: CAISVSSGGDNEQFF.

The gene calls are TRBV7-2 and TRBJ2-5, with 13 bases matching TRBD2. The V gene end was trimmed by 5 bases and the J gene end by 3 bases; junction bases not matched to a gene: 6. The CDR3 extends over 16 amino acids. Per germline, CDR1 SGHTA and CDR2 FQGNSA. The CDR3 DNA is TGTGCCAGCAGCCGGAGACTAGCGGGAGGTAAAGAGACCCAGTACTTC. Encoded protein: CASSRRLAGGKETQYF.

This clone appeared a few times. The rearrangement links TRBV10-3 to TRBJ2-3; D is undetermined. V dropped 5 bases and J dropped 4 bases, with 10 bases sitting between them. CDR3 length equals 13 residues. CDR1 is ENHRY and CDR2 is SYGVKD in the germline V gene. The CDR3 reads CAISPVSADTQYF. The CDR3 bases are TGTGCCATCAGTCCCGTTTCGGCAGATACGCAGTATTTT.

This sequence joins TRBV5-4 and TRBJ2-2; D remains ambiguous. This CDR3 is built from 14 residues. Looked up from germline, CDR1 is SGHNT and CDR2 is YYREEE (reference sequence). Trimming shortened V by 4 bases and J by 0 bases, and 7 bases separated the two germline ends. In nucleotides, the CDR3 is TGTGCCAGCAGCCCGGTTACGAACACCGGGGAGCTGTTTTTT. Protein product: CASSPVTNTGELFF.

This sequence joins TRBV5-1 and TRBJ1-4; tentative D call: TRBD1 (6 bases). CDR3 size: 14 residues. Germline-derived CDR1 and CDR2 are SGHRS and YFSETQ. The V gene lost 4 bases and the J gene lost 6 bases, with 13 bases spanning the gap. CDR3 in amino acids: CASSLRGFDEKLFF. Here the CDR3 DNA reads TGCGCCAGCAGCCTCAGGGGTTTTGATGAAAAACTGTTTTTT.

The gene calls are TRBV28 and TRBJ1-2; a possible D gene is TRBD1 (5 bases). The germline gives CDR1 MDHEN, CDR2 SYDVKM. Trimming stripped 6 bases from V and 12 bases from J, with 20 bases between. The CDR3 spans 13 residues. CDR3 nucleotides: TGTGCCAGCAGCCCACCCGTGGAGGGGCGCGACACCTTC. This codes for CASSPPVEGRDTF.

DNA of the CDR3: TGTGCCAGCAGCTTAGTTCAGGCAGGGGGCGCCCGAAAGACCCAGTACTTC. As protein: CASSLVQAGGARKTQYF. The chain has TRBV11-2 and TRBJ2-5; 8 bases agree with TRBD1. Germline assignment: CDR1 SGHAT and CDR2 FQNNGV. There are 17 residues in the CDR3. After removal of 1 base from V and 6 bases from J, the junction contained 13 bases not matched to a gene.